This T cell receptor beta chain came from a study of T cells in Graves' hyperthyroidism and ophthalmopathy. This clonotype has a count of ten or more. Regions amplified from RNA transcripts were the TCR beta CDR3 regions. The HTBI primer set was used in a first-round RT-PCR of the TCR CDR3. TCRdb recomputed calls from the multiplex PCR reads with MiXCR, one row per CDR3 protein. The sample consists of about 720,000 distinct CDR3 sequences, approximately 18% of them appearing once. The CDR3 length is 14 residues. Trimming took 1 base from V and 4 from J, leaving 10 bases between them. The germline V gene has CDR1 SGHTA and CDR2 FQGNSA.

Material: blood. This receptor was identified in a woman in her forties or fifties with Graves' hyperthyroidism that later progressed to Graves' ophthalmopathy. This rearrangement joins TRBV7-2 to TRBJ1-2; D is uncertain. The CDR3 DNA is TGTGCCAGCAGCTTAGGAGTCACCCCCTATGGCTACACCTTC. Protein sequence: CASSLGVTPYGYTF.